This TCR beta chain was sequenced in a study of T cell changes during pregnancy in multiple sclerosis. The V gene's germline CDR1 is SGHDT and CDR2 YYEEEE. V shed 2 bases, J shed 9 bases, and the junction held 1 base outside the gene matches. This CDR3 comprises 13 residues. This clone was observed a single time. Profiling relied on immunoSEQ multiplex PCR, and the TCRdb table lists in-frame clones only, not all of them. The data hold 100,000 or so clones, with less than 95% observed a single time. The TCR was taken from a female donor in good health, enrolled as a control in a pregnancy study. The chain uses TRBV5-6 and TRBJ2-1; TRBD2 aligns across 11 bases. Sequences were derived from peripheral blood, sampled in the second trimester of pregnancy. Written as DNA, the CDR3 is TGTGCCAGCAGCTTAGGACTAGCGGGTGAGCAGTTCTTC. Translating it yields CASSLGLAGEQFF.